The entry that follows covers one T cell receptor (beta chain) sequence. Its antigen is as yet unknown. This entry is derived from a study of a mutant IDH1 vaccine in newly diagnosed glioma. Study at large: Earlier therapy was either radiotherapy, temozolomide, or both, and most got both. Study observations and caveats: It seemed that pseudoprogression was not linked to changes in the top peripheral T cell clonotypes.

Method: immunoSEQ multiplex PCR; TCRdb's copy keeps in-frame clones and lacks some. Of 60,000 to 85,000 clones detected, more than 65% appear once; the ten largest clones hold about 7.5%. Time point described: baseline, week 1 (first vaccination visit). Sample treatment: pre-vaccination baseline after standard-of-care therapy. Astrocytomas that were new, WHO grade 3 or 4, IDH1-mutant and ATRX-lost were present in the donors. The CDR3 length is 13 residues. Trimming took off 4 bases at V and 5 bases at J, with 10 bases between the two ends. The germline V gene encodes CDR1 SGHDT and CDR2 YYEEEE. The chain combines TRBV5-6 with TRBJ1-5; maybe TRBD1 (5 bases). The receptor was isolated from a man aged 50-59 years with glioma. The material was PBMCs, obtained from a glioma patient treated with radiotherapy, temozolomide or both. The CDR3 is CASSAGGDQPQHF. The CDR3 DNA reads as TGTGCCAGCAGCGCCGGAGGGGATCAGCCCCAGCATTTT.